The 28 T cell receptor beta chains listed next were all sequenced from one sample in a study of cytomegalovirus exposure and HLA in healthy donors. PCR amplification relied on 60 Vbeta primers (plus 13 Jbeta primers). Data came from immunoSEQ multiplex PCR; TCRdb stores just in-frame clones and leaves some out. The repertoire consists of about 140,000 clones, with more than 75% occurring once and the leading ten covering 3.5% to 4%. The sample comprised PBMCs. The receptor source for this set is a young man in good health and CMV-seronegative.

This clone was observed a few times. The chain joins TRBV11-3 to TRBJ2-5; 8 positions match TRBD1. The end of the DNA aligns better with TRBJ2-7, so the J call may be wrong. CDR1 SGHNT and CDR2 YENEEA come from the germline V gene. The CDR3 loop spans 13 amino acids. The CDR3 sequence: CASSFGTGYEQYF. The CDR3 DNA sequence: TGTGCCAGCAGCTTCGGGACAGGCTACGAGCAGTACTTC.

This clone was recorded a few times. The chain carries TRBV27 and TRBJ2-1; D is possibly TRBD2 (7 bases). The CDR3 sequence is 16 residues long. V was shortened by 0 bases and J by 0 bases, with 9 bases between the two germline ends. The germline V gene has CDR1 MNHEY and CDR2 SMNVEV (reference sequence). CDR3 sequence: CASSLSAGASYNEQFF. CDR3 nucleotide sequence: TGTGCCAGCAGTTTATCGGCGGGGGCCTCCTACAATGAGCAGTTCTTC.

The gene calls are TRBV18 and TRBJ2-5, with D tentatively TRBD2 (6 bases). CDR1 and CDR2 from the germline V gene are KGHSH and LQKENI. Trimming removed 9 bases at V and 5 bases at J, with 10 bases between. The CDR3 is made up of 11 amino acids. The CDR3 here is CASLAGETQYF. As DNA, the CDR3 is TGTGCCAGTTTGGCGGGGGAGACCCAGTACTTC.

The chain uses TRBV6-1 and TRBJ2-1, with 10 bases aligning to TRBD2. Germline V lookup: CDR1 MNHNS, CDR2 SASEGT. The trim removed 11 bases at V and 9 bases at J, leaving 16 bases unmatched. The CDR3 runs to 15 residues. In nucleotides, the CDR3 is TGTGCCGGGGCCCAGGAAATAGCGGGAGGCGGTGAGCAGTTCTTC. This sequence encodes CAGAQEIAGGGEQFF.

The V call is TRBV27, the J call TRBJ1-1, with TRBD1 matching 7 bases. From germline, CDR1 is MNHEY and CDR2 SMNVEV (reference sequence). There are 17 residues in the CDR3. V was pared by 3 bases and J by 4 bases, with 14 bases of the junction left unmatched. The CDR3 spells CASSFSGGTAAITEAFF. The CDR3 DNA is TGTGCCAGCAGTTTCAGTGGAGGGACAGCTGCAATCACTGAAGCTTTCTTT.

This clone came up a few times. For the CDR3, the DNA is TGTGCCACCAGCAGGCAGGGGGAAGGGGTCGGAAAACTGTTTTTT. This translates into CATSRQGEGVGKLFF. The chain combines TRBV15 with TRBJ1-4, with TRBD1 matching over 7 bases. Germline values: CDR1 LNHNV, CDR2 YYDKDF (reference sequence). The V gene end was trimmed by 3 bases and the J gene end by 10 bases; junction bases not matched to a gene: 11. This CDR3 is built from 15 residues. Supplemented by reference TRBV15 and TRBJ1-4, the full variable domain reads DAMVIQNPRYQVTQFGKPVTLSCSQTLNHNVMYWYQQKSSQAPKLLFHYYDKDFNNEADTPDNFQSRRPNTSFCFLDIRSPGLGDTAMYLCATSRQGEGVGKLFFGSGTQLSVL.

The genes are TRBV7-9 and TRBJ2-2, with 8 positions matching TRBD1. The CDR3 contains 18 residues. Germline CDR1 reads SEHNR; CDR2 reads FQNEAQ (reference sequence). The V segment lost 0 bases and the J segment 3 bases; nucleotides outside the gene matches: 9. CDR3 bases: TGTGCCAGCAGCTTAGCAGTAAGGCCGACAGGGGACACCGGGGAGCTGTTTTTT. This codes for CASSLAVRPTGDTGELFF.

The V and J genes are TRBV6-1 and TRBJ1-1; 8 nucleotides match TRBD1. Germline trimming cut 6 bases from V and 4 bases from J; bases unmatched to any gene: 10. Germline lookup yields CDR1 MNHNS and CDR2 SASEGT. The CDR3 is 15 residues long. The CDR3 sequence is CASSSRGRGFTEAFF. The CDR3 DNA reads TGTGCCAGCAGCTCCAGGGGGCGCGGGTTCACTGAAGCTTTCTTT.

The chain couples TRBV2 to TRBJ2-1; 12 bases line up with TRBD2. This CDR3 is built from 15 residues. The germline CDR1 and CDR2 sequences are SNHLY and FYNNEI. V trimming: 6 bases; J trimming: 8 bases; junction bases outside the gene matches: 8. The CDR3 nucleotides read TGTGCCAGCAGCGTGCTAGCGGGGGGGCTTGATGAGCAGTTCTTC. This codes for CASSVLAGGLDEQFF.

This sequence joins TRBV25-1 and TRBJ1-5; TRBD1 matches at 7 bases. Per germline, CDR1 MGHDK and CDR2 SYGVNS. V trimming: 5 bases; J trimming: 2 bases; junction bases outside the gene matches: 0. There are 13 residues in the CDR3. The CDR3 sequence is CASSTGGNQPQHF. DNA of the CDR3: TGTGCCAGCAGTACAGGGGGCAATCAGCCCCAGCATTTT.

The chain joins TRBV7-2 to TRBJ2-1, with 7 bases identical to TRBD1. Germline V gene lookup returns CDR1 SGHTA and CDR2 FQGNSA. J gave up 4 bases and V 6 bases, and 6 bases lay outside the gene matches. This CDR3 is built from 14 residues. The CDR3 nucleotides read TGTGCCAGCAGAACGGGACAGAAATACAATGAGCAGTTCTTC. It encodes CASRTGQKYNEQFF.

The V and J genes are TRBV6-1 and TRBJ2-3; 10 bases match TRBD2. The V and J ends lost 2 bases and 0 bases, in that order; junction bases with no gene match: 5. This CDR3 is built from 17 residues. The germline V gene encodes CDR1 MNHNS and CDR2 SASEGT. The CDR3 region is CASSELLAGASTDTQYF. In nucleotides, the CDR3 is TGTGCCAGCAGTGAACTCCTAGCGGGGGCTAGCACAGATACGCAGTATTTT.

This clone was seen a handful of times. The chain is built from TRBV10-3 and TRBJ2-2, with 8 bases lining up with TRBD1. CDR1 is ENHRY, CDR2 SYGVKD, per germline. V lost 2 bases, J lost 7 bases, and 12 bases stayed unmatched. The CDR3 length is 17 residues. CDR3 sequence reads: CAISESPDRAWSGELFF. CDR3 DNA sequence: TGTGCCATCAGTGAGAGCCCGGACAGGGCCTGGAGCGGGGAGCTGTTTTTT.

V and J are TRBV27 and TRBJ1-5, with a tentative D call TRBD1 (5 bases). Trimming left V 6 bases short and J 4 bases short, with 10 bases between. The CDR3 extends over 13 amino acids. CDR1 and CDR2 from the germline V gene are MNHEY and SMNVEV (reference sequence). CDR3 DNA: TGTGCCAGCAGAAGGACAAGTAATCAGCCCCAGCATTTT. Translation: CASRRTSNQPQHF.

The chain has TRBV6-1 and TRBJ2-7; 11 bases agree with TRBD2. The CDR3 totals 12 residues. CDR1 and CDR2 from the germline V gene are MNHNS and SASEGT. Trimming removed 8 bases from V and 3 bases from J; junction bases left unmatched: 0. The CDR3 here is CASGLAGYEQYF. In nucleotides, the CDR3 is TGTGCCAGCGGACTAGCGGGCTACGAGCAGTACTTC.

V gene TRBV10-1 combines with J gene TRBJ2-2; 9 bases map to TRBD1. Per germline, CDR1 WNHNN and CDR2 SYGVQD (reference sequence). V trimming: 3 bases; J trimming: 7 bases; junction bases outside the gene matches: 9. There are 16 residues in the CDR3. DNA for the CDR3: TGCGCCAGCAGTGATTCCGGGACAGGGCCCGTCGGGGAGCTGTTTTTT. Encoded protein: CASSDSGTGPVGELFF.

In this sample, this clone turned up a few times. V gene TRBV6-5 combines with J gene TRBJ1-1; D uncertain. Trimming removed 0 bases at V and 2 bases at J, with 13 bases between. The CDR3 length is 16 residues. The germline gives CDR1 MNHEY, CDR2 SVGAGI. Here the CDR3 DNA reads TGTGCCAGCAGTTACTCGACCGGCAGGCGTAACACTGAAGCTTTCTTT. Residues: CASSYSTGRRNTEAFF.

The chain has TRBV6-1 and TRBJ2-7; perhaps TRBD2 as D (6 bases). Germline V gives CDR1 MNHNS, CDR2 SASEGT. V shed 1 base and J shed 4 bases, with 14 bases lying between them. This CDR3 has 15 amino acids. The CDR3 DNA reads as TGTGCCAGCAGTGAAGAGTACGGAGGGAGTTACGAGCAGTACTTC. This codes for CASSEEYGGSYEQYF.

The chain joins TRBV9 to TRBJ2-3; D is uncertain. V was trimmed by 2 bases and J by 2 bases, leaving 6 bases between them. The CDR3 runs to 13 residues. Germline CDR1 SGDLS, CDR2 YYNGEE. The CDR3, as DNA: TGTGCCAGCAGCGTGAGCCTCACAGATACGCAGTATTTT. Translation: CASSVSLTDTQYF.

The chain recombines TRBV6-5 with TRBJ2-1; D is unresolved. Germline CDR1 reads MNHEY; CDR2 reads SVGAGI. The germline V and J ends were trimmed by 8 bases and 0 bases, with 14 bases remaining between them. CDR3 length: 15 residues. In nucleotides, the CDR3 is TGTGCCAGCGGCCTGACCTGGAGCTCCTACAATGAGCAGTTCTTC. Protein sequence: CASGLTWSSYNEQFF.

V gene TRBV19 combines with J gene TRBJ2-1; 8 bases align to TRBD2. The CDR3 totals 15 residues. Germline V CDR1 and CDR2: LNHDA, SQIVND (reference sequence). V lost 2 bases and J lost 2; bases outside the gene matches: 2. The CDR3 reads CASSISGSAYNEQFF. CDR3 coding DNA: TGTGCCAGTAGTATAAGCGGGAGTGCCTACAATGAGCAGTTCTTC.

This chain links TRBV7-7 with TRBJ2-1; D perhaps matches TRBD2 (7 bases). V was trimmed by 6 bases and J by 0 bases, leaving 24 bases between them. Germline CDR1 is SSHAT and CDR2 is FNYEAQ (reference sequence). The length of the CDR3 is 19 residues. In DNA form, the CDR3 reads TGTGCCAGCAGTCCCCAGGCGGGGGCCGCTGGGTTCTCCTACAATGAGCAGTTCTTC. Translated, it gives CASSPQAGAAGFSYNEQFF.

The chain carries TRBV28 and TRBJ2-6; 14 nucleotides line up with TRBD2. V dropped 8 bases and J dropped 0; count of bases not matched to a gene: 12. Germline V CDR1 and CDR2: MDHEN, SYDVKM. The CDR3 is made up of 20 amino acids. CDR3 coding DNA: TGTGCCAGCCTCCCCGTCCCCGGGACTAGCGGGAGCTCTGGGGCCAACGTCCTGACTTTC. It encodes CASLPVPGTSGSSGANVLTF.

This clone showed up just a few times. The chain recombines TRBV19 with TRBJ1-2; TRBD1 matches 10 bases. This CDR3 has 13 amino acids. The trim removed 8 bases at V and 4 bases at J, leaving 4 bases unmatched. Germline-derived CDR1 and CDR2 are LNHDA and SQIVND (reference sequence). CDR3 sequence reads: CASATGGAYGYTF. The CDR3 DNA reads TGTGCCAGTGCGACAGGGGGCGCCTATGGCTACACCTTC.

This chain joins TRBV19 and TRBJ2-3; a possible D gene is TRBD1 (5 bases). CDR1 is LNHDA and CDR2 is SQIVND in the germline V gene (reference sequence). The CDR3 spans 14 residues. The V and J ends lost 1 base and 3 bases respectively, with 8 bases between them. For the CDR3, the DNA is TGTGCCAGTAGTATAGGAAGGGGTACAGATACGCAGTATTTT. Amino acid sequence: CASSIGRGTDTQYF.

Only a few counts were recorded for this clone. The rearrangement joins TRBV2 to TRBJ1-5; 7 bases match TRBD1. CDR3 size: 17 residues. Germline V lookup: CDR1 SNHLY, CDR2 FYNNEI. J was trimmed by 2 bases and V by 1 base; bases with no gene match: 8. CDR3 sequence reads: CASSEGRDSVGNQPQHF. The DNA for the CDR3 is TGTGCCAGCAGTGAAGGGAGGGACAGCGTGGGCAATCAGCCCCAGCATTTT. The entire variable domain, with the rest obtained from reference TRBV2 and TRBJ1-5, is as follows: EPEVTQTPSHQVTQMGQEVILRCVPISNHLYFYWYRQILGQKVEFLVSFYNNEISEKSEIFDDQFSVERPDGSNFTLKIRSTKLEDSAMYFCASSEGRDSVGNQPQHFGDGTRLSIL.

This chain joins TRBV13 and TRBJ1-1; D is unclear. Trimming shortened V by 0 bases and J by 6 bases, and 5 bases separated the two germline ends. Germline assignment: CDR1 PRHDT and CDR2 FYEKMQ (reference sequence). The CDR3 contains 12 residues. CDR3 nucleotide sequence: TGTGCCAGCAGCTTAGGCCTCTCTGAAGCTTTCTTT. Translated: CASSLGLSEAFF.

This chain uses TRBV11-2 with TRBJ2-7; a possible D gene is TRBD1 (5 bases). The germline V and J ends were trimmed by 3 bases and 5 bases, with 17 bases remaining between them. The CDR3 covers 15 residues. CDR1 is SGHAT, CDR2 FQNNGV, per germline. CDR3 residues: CASSFMMVQGHEQYF. In DNA form, the CDR3 reads TGTGCCAGCAGCTTTATGATGGTTCAGGGCCACGAGCAGTACTTC.